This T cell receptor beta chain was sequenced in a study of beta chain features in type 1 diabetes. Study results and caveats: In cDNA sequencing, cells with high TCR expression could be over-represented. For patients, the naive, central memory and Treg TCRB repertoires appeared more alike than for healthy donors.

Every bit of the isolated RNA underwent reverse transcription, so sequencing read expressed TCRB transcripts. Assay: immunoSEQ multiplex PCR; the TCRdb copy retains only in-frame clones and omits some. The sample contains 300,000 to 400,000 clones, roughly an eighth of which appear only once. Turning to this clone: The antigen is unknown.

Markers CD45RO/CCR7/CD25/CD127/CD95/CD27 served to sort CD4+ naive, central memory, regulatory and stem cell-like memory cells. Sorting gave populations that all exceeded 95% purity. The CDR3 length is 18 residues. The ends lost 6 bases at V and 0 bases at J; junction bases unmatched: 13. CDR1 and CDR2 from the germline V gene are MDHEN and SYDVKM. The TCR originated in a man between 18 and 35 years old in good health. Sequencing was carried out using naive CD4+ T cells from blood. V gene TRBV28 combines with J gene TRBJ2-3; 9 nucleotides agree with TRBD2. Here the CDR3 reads CASRQIAGAPPSTDTQYF. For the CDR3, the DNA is TGTGCCAGCAGGCAAATAGCGGGAGCCCCTCCTAGCACAGATACGCAGTATTTT.